These T cell receptor beta chains were read from a single sample in a study of T cells in localized non-small cell lung cancer. Profiling relied on immunoSEQ multiplex PCR, and the TCRdb table lists in-frame clones only, not all of them. The sample contains under 4,500 clones, about 38% of which appear only once. This specimen was lung tumor tissue, taken before any cancer treatment. Receptors were obtained from a woman aged 40-70 years with stage I lung adenocarcinoma. Both conserved end residues are part of each CDR3. The D gene is left open where the match is weak. Clone size is stated in some rows and not others, as once, few, many or a class when expanded.

clone size | D gene | J gene | V gene | CDR3 protein | CDR3 DNA
few | . | TRBJ1-1 | TRBV10-2 | CASNGNMNTEAFF | TGCGCCAGCAACGGAAACATGAACACTGAAGCTTTCTTT
. | TRBD1 | TRBJ1-3 | TRBV11-3 | CASSLGQGASGNTIYF | TGTGCCAGCAGCTTAGGCCAGGGGGCTTCCGGAAACACCATATATTTT
. | . | TRBJ2-7 | TRBV6-8 | CASSYNRDSYEQYF | TGTGCCAGCAGTTATAACAGGGATTCCTACGAGCAGTACTTC
. | . | TRBJ2-2 | TRBV11-3 | CASSFTLPHSANTGELFF | TGTGCCAGCAGCTTTACCCTACCTCACAGTGCGAACACCGGGGAGCTGTTTTTT
. | TRBD1 | TRBJ2-5 | TRBV5-1 | CASSLATGVETQYF | TGCGCCAGCAGCTTGGCGACAGGGGTAGAGACCCAGTACTTC
. | . | TRBJ1-5 | TRBV11-3 | CASSLEEGFNQPQHF | TGTGCCAGCAGCTTAGAAGAGGGATTCAATCAGCCCCAGCATTTT
. | . | TRBJ2-2 | TRBV19 | CASSASGTRNTGELFF | TGTGCCAGTAGTGCCTCCGGGACGAGGAACACCGGGGAGCTGTTTTTT
few | . | TRBJ1-5 | TRBV28 | CASSLTNQPQHF | TGTGCCAGCAGTCTTACCAATCAGCCCCAGCATTTT
few | TRBD1 | TRBJ1-2 | TRBV6-8 | CASSQGGQGLLYGYTF | TGTGCCAGCTCTCAGGGGGGACAGGGCCTTCTCTATGGCTACACCTTC
once | TRBD1 | TRBJ2-1 | TRBV28 | CASSLRQLGQGAGNEQFF | TGTGCCAGCAGTTTGCGGCAACTCGGACAGGGTGCGGGTAATGAGCAGTTCTTC